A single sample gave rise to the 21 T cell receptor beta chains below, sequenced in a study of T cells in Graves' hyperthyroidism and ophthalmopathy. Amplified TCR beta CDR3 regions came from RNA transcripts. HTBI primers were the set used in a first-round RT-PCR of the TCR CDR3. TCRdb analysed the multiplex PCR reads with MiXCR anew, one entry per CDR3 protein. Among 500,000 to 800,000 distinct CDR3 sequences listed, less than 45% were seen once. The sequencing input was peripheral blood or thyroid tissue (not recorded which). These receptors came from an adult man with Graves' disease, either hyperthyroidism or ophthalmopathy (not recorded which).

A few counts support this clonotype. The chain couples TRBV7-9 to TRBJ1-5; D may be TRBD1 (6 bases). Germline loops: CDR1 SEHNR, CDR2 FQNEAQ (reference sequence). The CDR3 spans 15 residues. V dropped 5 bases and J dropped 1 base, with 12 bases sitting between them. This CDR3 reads CASSLAGQSNQPQHF. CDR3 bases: TGTGCCAGCAGCCTTGCGGGACAAAGCAATCAGCCCCAGCATTTT.

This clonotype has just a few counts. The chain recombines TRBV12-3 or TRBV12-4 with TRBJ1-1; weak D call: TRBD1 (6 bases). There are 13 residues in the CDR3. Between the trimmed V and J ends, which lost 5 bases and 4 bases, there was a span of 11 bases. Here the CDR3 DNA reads TGTGCCAGCAGTATATCAGGGGTCACTGAAGCTTTCTTT. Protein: CASSISGVTEAFF.

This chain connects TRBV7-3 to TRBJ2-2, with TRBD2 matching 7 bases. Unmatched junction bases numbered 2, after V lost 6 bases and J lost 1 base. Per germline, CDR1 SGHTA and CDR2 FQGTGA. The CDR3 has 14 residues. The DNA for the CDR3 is TGTGCCAGCAGAGCTAGCGGGAACACCGGGGAGCTGTTTTTT. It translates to CASRASGNTGELFF.

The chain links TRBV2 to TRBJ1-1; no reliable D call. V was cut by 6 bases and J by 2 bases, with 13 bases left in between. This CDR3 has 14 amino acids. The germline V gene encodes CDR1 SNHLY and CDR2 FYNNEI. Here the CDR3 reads CASSGSKDNTEAFF. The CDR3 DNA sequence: TGTGCCAGCAGCGGGTCGAAGGATAACACTGAAGCTTTCTTT.

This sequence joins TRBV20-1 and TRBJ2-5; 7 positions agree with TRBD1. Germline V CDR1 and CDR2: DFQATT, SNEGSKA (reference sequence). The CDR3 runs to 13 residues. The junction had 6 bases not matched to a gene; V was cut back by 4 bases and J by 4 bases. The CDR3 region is CSATRQGAETQYF. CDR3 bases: TGCAGTGCTACCAGACAGGGCGCAGAGACCCAGTACTTC.

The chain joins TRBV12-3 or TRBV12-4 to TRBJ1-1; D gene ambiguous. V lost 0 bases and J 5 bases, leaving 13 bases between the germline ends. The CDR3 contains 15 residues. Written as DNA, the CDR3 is TGTGCCAGCAGTTTAGCGCGCGGAGGGCGGACTGAAGCTTTCTTT. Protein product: CASSLARGGRTEAFF.

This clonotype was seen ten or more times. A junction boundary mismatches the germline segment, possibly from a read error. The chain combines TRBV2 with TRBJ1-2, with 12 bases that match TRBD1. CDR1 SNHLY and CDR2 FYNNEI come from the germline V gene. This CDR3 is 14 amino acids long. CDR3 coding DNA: TGTGCCAGCAGAGAAGGGGACAGGGGGCATGGCTACACCTTC. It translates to CASREGDRGHGYTF.

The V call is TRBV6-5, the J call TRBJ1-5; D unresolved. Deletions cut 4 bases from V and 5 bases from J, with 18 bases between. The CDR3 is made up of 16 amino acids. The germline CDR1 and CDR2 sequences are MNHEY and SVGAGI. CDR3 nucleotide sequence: TGTGCCAGCAGTTTAAGGTTGGGTAGGGCGGATCAGCCCCAGCATTTT. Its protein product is CASSLRLGRADQPQHF.

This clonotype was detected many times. The CDR3 is CASSVGGSGANALTF. CDR3 nucleotide sequence: TGTGCCAGCAGCGTTGGGGGGTCTGGGGCCAACGCGCTGACTTTC. The chain joins TRBV7-2 to TRBJ2-6, with TRBD2 as a possible D gene (6 bases). This CDR3 contains 15 residues. The germline V gene encodes CDR1 SGHTA and CDR2 FQGNSA. The V gene lost 5 bases and the J gene lost 16 bases, with 24 bases spanning the gap.

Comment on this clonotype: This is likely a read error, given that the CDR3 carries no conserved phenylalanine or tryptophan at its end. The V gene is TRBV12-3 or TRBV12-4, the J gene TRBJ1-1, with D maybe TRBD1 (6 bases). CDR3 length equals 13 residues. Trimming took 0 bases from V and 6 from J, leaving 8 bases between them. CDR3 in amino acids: CASSLAGGSEAFL. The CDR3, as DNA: TGTGCCAGCAGTTTAGCAGGGGGTTCTGAAGCTTTCCTT.

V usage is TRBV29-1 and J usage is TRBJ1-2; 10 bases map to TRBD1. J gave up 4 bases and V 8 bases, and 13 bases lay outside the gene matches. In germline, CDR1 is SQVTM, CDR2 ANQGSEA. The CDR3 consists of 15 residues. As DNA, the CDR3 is TGCAGCCTCGGGACAGGGGTCCTCTCTTCCTATGGCTACACCTTC. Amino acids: CSLGTGVLSSYGYTF.

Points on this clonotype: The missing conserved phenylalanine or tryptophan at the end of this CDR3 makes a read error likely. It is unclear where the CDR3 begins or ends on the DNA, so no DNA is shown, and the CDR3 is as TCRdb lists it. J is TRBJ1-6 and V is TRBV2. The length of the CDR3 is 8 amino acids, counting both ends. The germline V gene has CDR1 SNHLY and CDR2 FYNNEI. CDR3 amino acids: CASSEGLT.

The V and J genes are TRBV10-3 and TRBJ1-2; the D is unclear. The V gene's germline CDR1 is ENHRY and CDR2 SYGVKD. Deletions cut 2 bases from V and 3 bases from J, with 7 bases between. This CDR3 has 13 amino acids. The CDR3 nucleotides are TGTGCCATCAGTGAGGAGGGTTACTATGGCTACACCTTC. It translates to CAISEEGYYGYTF.

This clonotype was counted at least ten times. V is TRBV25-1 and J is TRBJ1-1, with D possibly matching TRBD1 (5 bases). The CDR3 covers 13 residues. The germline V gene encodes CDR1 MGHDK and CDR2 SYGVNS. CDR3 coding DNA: TGTGCGTCCCCACCCGGACATACCGCTGAAGCTTTCTTT. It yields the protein CASPPGHTAEAFF.

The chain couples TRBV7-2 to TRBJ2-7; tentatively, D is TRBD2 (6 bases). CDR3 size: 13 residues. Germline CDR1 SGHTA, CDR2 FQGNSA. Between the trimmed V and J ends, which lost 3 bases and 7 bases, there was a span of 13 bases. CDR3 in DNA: TGTGCCAGCAGCTTGGGGGGATGGAGGGAGCAGTACTTC. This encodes CASSLGGWREQYF.

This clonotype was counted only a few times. As DNA, the CDR3 is TGCAGTGCTAGAGAAGCGGGAGGGCCCTACGAGCAGTACTTC. Translation: CSAREAGGPYEQYF. The chain joins TRBV20-1 to TRBJ2-7; the match to TRBD2 covers 10 bases. J gave up 2 bases and V 0 bases, and 1 base lay outside the gene matches. This CDR3 contains 14 residues. Germline V gene lookup returns CDR1 DFQATT and CDR2 SNEGSKA (reference sequence).

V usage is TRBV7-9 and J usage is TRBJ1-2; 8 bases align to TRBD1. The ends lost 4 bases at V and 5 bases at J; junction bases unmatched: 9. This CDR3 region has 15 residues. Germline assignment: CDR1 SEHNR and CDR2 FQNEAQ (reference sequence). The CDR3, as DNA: TGTGCCAGCAGCTACCGGAGGACAGGGATTTATGGCTACACCTTC. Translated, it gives CASSYRRTGIYGYTF. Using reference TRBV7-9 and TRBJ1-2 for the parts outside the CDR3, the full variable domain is DTGVSQNPRHKITKRGQNVTFRCDPISEHNRLYWYRQTLGQGPEFLTYFQNEAQLEKSRLLSDRFSAERPKGSFSTLEIQRTEQGDSAMYLCASSYRRTGIYGYTFGSGTRLTVV.

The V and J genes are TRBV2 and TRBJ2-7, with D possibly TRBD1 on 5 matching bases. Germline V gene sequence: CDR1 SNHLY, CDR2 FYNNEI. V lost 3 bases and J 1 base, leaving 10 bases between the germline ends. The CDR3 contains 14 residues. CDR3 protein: CASSDLGLSYEQYF. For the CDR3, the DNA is TGTGCCAGCAGTGATCTGGGGCTATCCTACGAGCAGTACTTC.

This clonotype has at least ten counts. The CDR3 DNA is TGTGCCATCAGTGAGCCGGGGGATGGAGGCTACACCTTC. This gives the protein CAISEPGDGGYTF. This chain connects TRBV10-3 to TRBJ1-2, with D maybe TRBD1 (5 bases). The V end lost 2 bases, the J end lost 8 bases, and 12 bases lay between the germline ends. The CDR3 sequence is 13 residues long. Germline CDR1 reads ENHRY; CDR2 reads SYGVKD.

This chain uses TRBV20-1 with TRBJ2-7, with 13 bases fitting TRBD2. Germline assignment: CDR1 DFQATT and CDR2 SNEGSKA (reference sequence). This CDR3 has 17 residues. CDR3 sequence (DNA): TGCATCCCCTCCAGGACTAGCGGGGGCCGAATTCAATACGAGCAGTACTTC. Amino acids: CIPSRTSGGRIQYEQYF.

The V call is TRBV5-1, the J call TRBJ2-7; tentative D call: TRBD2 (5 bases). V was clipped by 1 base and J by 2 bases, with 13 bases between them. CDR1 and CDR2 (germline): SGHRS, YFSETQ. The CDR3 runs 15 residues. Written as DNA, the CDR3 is TGCGCCAGCAGCTTGTATTTCGGGATAGCCTACGAGCAGTACTTC. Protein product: CASSLYFGIAYEQYF.